This TCR beta chain originates from a study of long-term antiretroviral therapy in people with HIV. Across the whole study: First collections came about a decade before the 2015 immediate-ART recommendation.

The study, taken as a whole, reports: It was not possible to obtain data on ART adherence, viral resistance or therapy changes.

Per the germline V gene, CDR1 is WSHSY and CDR2 is SAAADI. The CDR3 consists of 14 residues. The V gene lost 0 bases and the J gene lost 5 bases, with 8 bases spanning the gap. On this clone itself: Its antigen is currently unknown.

With survey level as its setting, the immunoSEQ assay was v3.0. Generated by immunoSEQ multiplex PCR, the TCRdb table keeps only in-frame clones and is missing some. The sample lists about 14,000 clones, 70% to 85% occurring once. This specimen consisted of unsorted PBMCs, obtained 1.3 years before starting antiretroviral therapy. The source of this sequence is a man aged 40-49 years with HIV. The rearrangement joins TRBV10-2 to TRBJ2-1; D unclear. CDR3 amino acids: CASSESGPHNEQFF. The CDR3 DNA reads as TGCGCCAGCAGTGAGTCAGGACCCCACAATGAGCAGTTCTTC.